The rows below give T cell receptor beta chains drawn from one sample of a study of PD-1 blockade in mismatch repair-deficient tumors. These receptors' targets are unknown. Sequenced by immunoSEQ multiplex PCR; TCRdb stores in-frame clones only, minus some. In the table there are just under 10,000 clones, approximately 86% of which are singletons. The starting material was cells cultured in vitro, obtained from a patient treated with pembrolizumab. Every receptor here comes from an adult with mismatch repair-deficient cancer. CDR3s include the opening cysteine and the closing phenylalanine or tryptophan. A D gene is named only where the DNA matches it firmly. Some rows have no size entry. The others give once, few or many, or a class for an expanded clone.

TRBV4-1	.	.	TRBJ1-1	17	TGCGCCAGCAGCCTAGTTCTTACGGATGGGCTAAACACTGAAGCTTTCTTT	CASSLVLTDGLNTEAFF
TRBV5-1	.	TRBD1	TRBJ2-3	16	TGCGCCAGCAGCCTCAGGGGGCAGGGGAGCACAGATACGCAGTATTTT	CASSLRGQGSTDTQYF
TRBV27	.	.	TRBJ1-5	14	TGTGCCAGCGCGGAGGGAGGGGGGGTATGGCCCCAGCATTTT	CASAEGGGVWPQHF
TRBV5-1	.	TRBD1	TRBJ1-1	15	TGCGCCAGCAGCTACAGGACAGGGATGGACACTGAAGCTTTCTTT	CASSYRTGMDTEAFF
TRBV5-8	.	TRBD2	TRBJ2-1	15	TGTGCCAGCAGCTTGTCTAGCGGGAGCTTCTATGAGCAGTTCTTC	CASSLSSGSFYEQFF
TRBV9	.	.	TRBJ1-4	15	TGTGCCAGCAGCGTAGGTTTGGGGCAGGGTGAAAAACTGTTTTTT	CASSVGLGQGEKLFF
TRBV5-6	once	.	TRBJ1-5	14	TGTGCCAGCAGCTTGCTGGGGGGCAATCAGCCCCAGCATTTT	CASSLLGGNQPQHF
TRBV18	.	.	TRBJ2-5	11	TGTGCCAGCTCGGCCGTGGAGACCCAGTACTTC	CASSAVETQYF
TRBV11-2	.	.	TRBJ1-5	14	TGTGCCAGCAGCTTAGGATATAGCAATCAGCCCCAGCATTTT	CASSLGYSNQPQHF
TRBV11-2	.	TRBD1	TRBJ2-3	15	TGTGCCAGCAGCTTGACAGGGGGATTTTCAGATACGCAGTATTTT	CASSLTGGFSDTQYF
TRBV27	once	.	TRBJ2-4	14	TGTGCCTCCCGATCCTCCTTAGCCAAAAACATTCAGTACTTC	CASRSSLAKNIQYF
TRBV11-2	few	TRBD2	TRBJ2-7	18	TGTGCCAGCAGCTTAGTAATTCGGCTAGCGGGAGGCGGAAACGAGCAGTACTTC	CASSLVIRLAGGGNEQYF
TRBV19	.	.	TRBJ1-2	14	TGTGCCAGTAGTATCCCAAGCCGTAGTGGCGGCTACACCTTC	CASSIPSRSGGYTF
TRBV9	.	.	TRBJ2-1	13	TGTGCCAGCAGCGTGGTGACCCACAATGAGCAGTTCTTC	CASSVVTHNEQFF
TRBV7-9	.	.	TRBJ1-5	16	TGTGCCAGCAGCTTTGGGGCAGGAGGGGTAAATCAGCCCCAGCATTTT	CASSFGAGGVNQPQHF
TRBV29-1	.	.	TRBJ1-4	12	TGCAGCGCCTTCCAGGATGATGAAAAACTGTTTTTT	CSAFQDDEKLFF
TRBV11-2	.	TRBD2	TRBJ2-5	15	TGTGCCAGCAGGCAGACTAGCGGGAGTCGGGCGACCCAGTACTTC	CASRQTSGSRATQYF
TRBV19	.	TRBD2	TRBJ2-1	15	TGTGCCAGTAGGGAACTAGCGGGAGTTGGCAATGAGCAGTTCTTC	CASRELAGVGNEQFF
TRBV7-9	.	.	TRBJ1-2	12	TGTGCCAGCAGTCCTCCCGGGCCTTACTACACCTTC	CASSPPGPYYTF
TRBV4-1	.	.	TRBJ1-2	14	TGCGCCAGCAGCCACCTTACGGGGGTTTTCGGCTACACCTTC	CASSHLTGVFGYTF
TRBV15	.	TRBD1	TRBJ2-7	18	TGTGCCACCAGCAGGGGTAGGACCAGGGGGCGCGACTCCTACGAGCAGTACTTC	CATSRGRTRGRDSYEQYF
TRBV7-9	.	TRBD2	TRBJ2-3	19	TGTGCCAGCAGCTTACCCCCAACATCGACTAGCGAGGGGGCAGATACGCAGTATTTT	CASSLPPTSTSEGADTQYF
TRBV15	once	TRBD1	TRBJ1-1	16	TGTGCCACCAGCACATTAAGGACAGGGGAGAACACTGAAGCTTTCTTT	CATSTLRTGENTEAFF
TRBV28	.	.	TRBJ1-5	14	TGTGCCAGCAGTTGGGCCAGGGTCAATCAGCCCCAGCATTTT	CASSWARVNQPQHF
TRBV4-1	.	.	TRBJ2-2	14	TGCGCCAGCAGCTCAGGAGGGTACACCGGGGAGCTGTTTTTT	CASSSGGYTGELFF
TRBV28	.	TRBD1	TRBJ2-4	16	TGTGCCAGCAGTTTTGGGACAGGGGGGCTAAAAAACATTCAGTACTTC	CASSFGTGGLKNIQYF
TRBV18	.	.	TRBJ1-4	13	TGTGCCAGCTCATCACAAAGTAATGAAAAACTGTTTTTT	CASSSQSNEKLFF
TRBV29-1	.	.	TRBJ2-7	17	TGCAGCGTTGAAGATACGTTAGGGGGGCAGGGTTCCTACGAGCAGTACTTC	CSVEDTLGGQGSYEQYF
TRBV1	.	.	TRBJ2-3	15	TGCACCAGCAGCCAAGAAAACGACCGTCCAGATACGCAGTATTTT	CTSSQENDRPDTQYF
TRBV4-1	.	TRBD2	TRBJ2-5	17	TGCGCCAGCAGCCAAGACCAACTAGCGGGCCAATGGGGGACCCAGTACTTC	CASSQDQLAGQWGTQYF
TRBV9	.	.	TRBJ1-2	15	TGTGCCAGCAGCGTAGGAACCCCCCGAGTCTATGGCTACACCTTC	CASSVGTPRVYGYTF
TRBV11-2	.	.	TRBJ2-1	16	TGTGCCAGCACTCCACACGGCTCATCCTCCTACAATGAGCAGTTCTTC	CASTPHGSSSYNEQFF
TRBV28	.	TRBD2	TRBJ2-6	15	TGTGCCAGCGTAGGCGGGAGCCCTGGGGCCAACGTCCTGACTTTC	CASVGGSPGANVLTF
TRBV4-1	.	.	TRBJ2-7	13	TGCGCCAGCAGCCGAGGGGGGCTTGAGACGCAGTACTTC	CASSRGGLETQYF
TRBV11-1	.	.	TRBJ1-2	15	TGTGCCAGCAGCTCTTCCTACAGGGCGAGAGGCGGCTACACCTTC	CASSSSYRARGGYTF
TRBV5-5	few	.	TRBJ2-7	13	TGTGCCAGCAGCTTGAGTTACTCCTACGAGCAGTACTTC	CASSLSYSYEQYF
TRBV25-1	.	TRBD1	TRBJ2-7	14	TGTGCCAGCAGCAGACAGGGTCCGACGTACGAGCAGTACTTC	CASSRQGPTYEQYF
TRBV6-6	.	TRBD2	TRBJ2-3	16	TGTGCCAGCAGTTCCCGACTAGCGGGAGGGCCGGATACGCAGTATTTT	CASSSRLAGGPDTQYF
TRBV14	.	.	TRBJ2-7	15	TGTGCCAGCAGCTCGTGGGACCCCCGGTTTGGCGAGCAGTACTTC	CASSSWDPRFGEQYF
TRBV28	.	TRBD2	TRBJ2-3	13	TGTGCCAGCAGCTCTAGCGGGGGGTATACGCAGTATTTT	CASSSSGGYTQYF
TRBV27	.	.	TRBJ1-4	14	TGTGCCAGCAGTTTAGGGGCCGGTAATGAAAAACTGTTTTTT	CASSLGAGNEKLFF
TRBV6-1	.	TRBD1	TRBJ2-1	15	TGTGCCAGCAGTGAAGGACAGGGTGAGGGCAATGAGCAGTTCTTC	CASSEGQGEGNEQFF
TRBV2	few	.	TRBJ1-2	16	TGTGCCAGCAGTGACCGGACACTCTCCGGGTCGGGGGGCTACACCTTC	CASSDRTLSGSGGYTF
TRBV28	.	TRBD2	TRBJ2-1	13	TGTGCCAACTGGGGACTAGCGGGAACTGAGCAGTTCTTC	CANWGLAGTEQFF
TRBV5-1	once	.	TRBJ1-3	16	TGCGCCAGCAGCTTGGGAGGATGGGGGCTCGGAAACACCATATATTTT	CASSLGGWGLGNTIYF
TRBV10-3	.	.	TRBJ2-7	16	TGTGCCATCAGTGAGTCTCTGGGGAGACAGACCTACGAGCAGTACTTC	CAISESLGRQTYEQYF
TRBV6-9	.	TRBD2	TRBJ2-1	19	TGTGCCAGCCCTCATCCGCGGGAGGGGGGAGATACATCCTACAATGAGCAGTTCTTC	CASPHPREGGDTSYNEQFF
TRBV9	.	.	TRBJ2-1	16	TGTGCCAGCACCTTAGGGGGGCTAACGTACTACAATGAGCAGTTCTTC	CASTLGGLTYYNEQFF
TRBV28	.	.	TRBJ2-7	14	TGTGCCAGCAGCGAAGAAGGGCATTCCTACGAGCAGTACTTC	CASSEEGHSYEQYF